Presented here are 30 T cell receptor beta chains from one specimen sequenced in a study of OX40 agonist ivuxolimab in advanced cancers. Assay used: immunoSEQ multiplex PCR; TCRdb lists only in-frame clones, some missing. The table includes 8,500 to 9,500 clones, about two thirds detected once. The sample here was CD4+ or CD8+ T cells sorted from blood, taken in a trial of the OX40 agonist ivuxolimab. The receptors originated from an adult with an advanced solid tumor such as melanoma, head and neck, liver or kidney cancer.

The CDR3 nucleotides are TGCGCCAGCAGCCAAGTTGCGGGAGGGGAGGAGCAGTACTTC. Translated, it gives CASSQVAGGEEQYF. The chain uses TRBV4-1 and TRBJ2-7; TRBD2 matches 9 bases. CDR1 and CDR2 from the germline V gene are MGHRA and YSYEKL. V shed 1 base, J shed 7 bases, and the junction held 5 bases outside the gene matches. The CDR3 runs to 14 residues.

The J gene is TRBJ1-5, the V gene TRBV28, with D possibly matching TRBD1 (5 bases). This CDR3 contains 15 residues. In germline, CDR1 is MDHEN, CDR2 SYDVKM. Deletions cut 7 bases from V and 2 bases from J, with 15 bases between. CDR3 protein: CASNKGRLGNQPQHF. The CDR3 region has the DNA TGTGCCAGCAACAAGGGGCGCCTTGGCAATCAGCCCCAGCATTTT.

The chain uses TRBV4-1 and TRBJ2-7, with 10 bases lining up with TRBD1. The junction had 2 bases not matched to a gene; V was cut back by 1 base and J by 2 bases. Looked up from germline, CDR1 is MGHRA and CDR2 is YSYEKL. This CDR3 is 15 amino acids long. The CDR3 loop reads CASSQVGQGPYEQYF. Written as DNA, the CDR3 is TGCGCCAGCAGCCAAGTGGGACAGGGGCCCTACGAGCAGTACTTC.

This clone has more than one count but fewer than ten. The rearrangement uses TRBV2 and TRBJ1-3; D is undetermined. This CDR3 region has 12 residues. The germline CDR1 and CDR2 sequences are SNHLY and FYNNEI. The V and J ends lost 4 bases and 6 bases respectively, with 7 bases between them. CDR3 nucleotides: TGTGCCAGCAGTGGTATATCAAACACCATATATTTT. Translation: CASSGISNTIYF.

J is TRBJ2-7 and V is TRBV27; D uncertain. CDR3 length: 14 amino acids. V lost 6 bases and J lost 0, with 12 bases in between. Germline CDR1 is MNHEY and CDR2 is SMNVEV (reference sequence). CDR3 amino acids: CASRGFSPSYEQYF. In nucleotides, the CDR3 is TGTGCCAGCAGGGGATTCTCCCCCTCCTACGAGCAGTACTTC.

The V and J genes are TRBV25-1 and TRBJ2-3; D ambiguous. Deletions cut 2 bases from V and 2 bases from J, with 5 bases between. The CDR3 runs to 13 residues. Germline loops: CDR1 MGHDK, CDR2 SYGVNS. DNA for the CDR3: TGTGCCAGCAGTGAACCCCTCACAGATACGCAGTATTTT. Amino acids: CASSEPLTDTQYF. Full variable domain (missing parts from reference TRBV25-1 and TRBJ2-3): EADIYQTPRYLVIGTGKKITLECSQTMGHDKMYWYQQDPGMELHLIHYSYGVNSTEKGDLSSESTVSRIRTEHFPLTLESARPSHTSQYLCASSEPLTDTQYFGPGTRLTVL.

This clone has only one observation. The chain joins TRBV9 to TRBJ2-2, with 8 bases identical to TRBD1. The CDR3 is made up of 17 amino acids. Germline CDR1 reads SGDLS; CDR2 reads YYNGEE. Trimming took 4 bases from V and 7 from J; bases not matched to a gene: 15. CDR3 region: CASSTKVNQGAGGELFF. CDR3 nucleotide sequence: TGTGCCAGCAGCACAAAAGTTAACCAGGGGGCCGGCGGGGAGCTGTTTTTT.

This chain links TRBV27 with TRBJ2-5, with 11 bases lining up with TRBD1. V dropped 3 bases and J dropped 7; count of bases not matched to a gene: 4. Germline V lookup: CDR1 MNHEY, CDR2 SMNVEV (reference sequence). The CDR3 runs 14 residues. The CDR3 protein is CASSFGTGGGTQYF. The CDR3 bases are TGTGCCAGCAGTTTCGGGACAGGGGGTGGGACCCAGTACTTC.

This clone was observed a few times. The chain recombines TRBV9 with TRBJ2-3, with D hard to call. CDR1 SGDLS and CDR2 YYNGEE come from the germline V gene. V lost 5 bases and J 1 base, leaving 8 bases between the germline ends. CDR3 size: 13 residues. CDR3 loop: CASSWQGTDTQYF. Written as DNA, the CDR3 is TGTGCCAGCAGTTGGCAGGGCACAGATACGCAGTATTTT.

Written as DNA, the CDR3 is TGTGCCAGCAGCTTGGGGCAAGACAATGAGCAGTTCTTC. Translated, it gives CASSLGQDNEQFF. V and J are TRBV5-6 and TRBJ2-1; no clear D. V was cut by 0 bases and J by 5 bases, with 6 bases left in between. The V gene's germline CDR1 is SGHDT and CDR2 YYEEEE. This CDR3 has 13 residues.

CDR3 nucleotide sequence: TGTGCCAGCAGCCCTCGACAGTACACAGATACGCAGTATTTT. This sequence encodes CASSPRQYTDTQYF. The genes are TRBV5-4 and TRBJ2-3, with a weak D call TRBD1 (5 bases). V was shortened by 4 bases and J by 2 bases, with 11 bases between the two germline ends. CDR1 and CDR2 (germline): SGHNT, YYREEE (reference sequence). The CDR3 sequence is 14 residues long.

The chain links TRBV28 to TRBJ2-7; D not resolved. The V gene lost 5 bases and the J gene lost 5 bases, with 7 bases spanning the gap. Germline loops: CDR1 MDHEN, CDR2 SYDVKM. CDR3 size: 11 residues. The CDR3 DNA reads TGTGCCAGCAGTCTACTGGACGAGCAGTACTTC. It is translated as CASSLLDEQYF. Full variable domain (outside the CDR3, taken from reference TRBV28 and TRBJ2-7): DVKVTQSSRYLVKRTGEKVFLECVQDMDHENMFWYRQDPGLGLRLIYFSYDVKMKEKGDIPEGYSVSREKKERFSLILESASTNQTSMYLCASSLLDEQYFGPGTRLTVT.

The CDR3 reads CASSYDGGGLGYTF. CDR3 bases: TGTGCCAGCAGTTACGATGGAGGCGGACTTGGCTACACCTTC. The V and J genes are TRBV6-6 and TRBJ1-2, with unresolved D. Trimming stripped 2 bases from V and 7 bases from J, with 14 bases between. This CDR3 has 14 amino acids. CDR1 MNHNY and CDR2 SVGAGI come from the germline V gene (reference sequence).

The chain recombines TRBV27 with TRBJ2-1; the D gene could be TRBD1 or TRBD2 (5 bases each). Per germline, CDR1 MNHEY and CDR2 SMNVEV (reference sequence). The CDR3 extends over 13 amino acids. Trimming stripped 3 bases from V and 7 bases from J, with 10 bases between. CDR3 residues: CASSLGRANEQFF. The CDR3 region has the DNA TGTGCCAGCAGTTTGGGGCGGGCTAATGAGCAGTTCTTC.

The chain uses TRBV19 and TRBJ1-2; maybe TRBD1 (6 bases). Germline assignment: CDR1 LNHDA and CDR2 SQIVND (reference sequence). Trimming took off 9 bases at V and 4 bases at J, with 15 bases between the two ends. The CDR3 has 13 residues. CDR3 bases: TGTGCCAGCGCCTACCGGACAGCCTATGGCTACACCTTC. Encoded protein: CASAYRTAYGYTF.

This clone has just a few counts. The chain links TRBV27 to TRBJ2-1; D uncertain. V lost 6 bases, J lost 2 bases, and 14 bases lay in between. CDR1 and CDR2 (germline): MNHEY, SMNVEV (reference sequence). The CDR3 sequence is 15 residues long. The CDR3 sequence: CASSLGSFTYNEQFF. The CDR3 coding sequence is TGTGCCAGCAGCCTGGGAAGTTTTACCTACAATGAGCAGTTCTTC.

This clone was found once. The chain employs TRBV28 and TRBJ1-4; 8 bases align to TRBD1. Unmatched junction bases numbered 10, after V lost 6 bases and J lost 7 bases. Germline CDR1 is MDHEN and CDR2 is SYDVKM. The CDR3 loop spans 15 amino acids. Here the CDR3 reads CASSPPDRAGEKLFF. The CDR3 DNA follows: TGTGCCAGCAGCCCACCGGACAGGGCCGGTGAAAAACTGTTTTTT.

The CDR3 spells CASSSSRYTDTQYF. DNA of the CDR3: TGTGCCAGCAGTTCTAGCAGATACACAGATACGCAGTATTTT. The rearrangement joins TRBV28 to TRBJ2-3; perhaps TRBD2 as D (5 bases). V dropped 4 bases and J dropped 2 bases, with 10 bases sitting between them. The CDR3 runs to 14 residues. Germline V gene data show CDR1 as MDHEN and CDR2 as SYDVKM.

About this clone itself: The junction shows a germline mismatch at one end, possibly a read error. CDR3 sequence: CASSLGGTTDTQYF. CDR3 nucleotides: TGTGCTAGCAGCCTGGGAGGAACCACAGATACGCAGTATTTT. The rearrangement joins TRBV7-7 to TRBJ2-3, with D possibly TRBD2 on 6 matching bases. The CDR3 is 14 amino acids. Germline CDR1 and CDR2: SSHAT and FNYEAQ (reference sequence).

The J gene is TRBJ2-7, the V gene TRBV7-3; 10 nucleotides line up with TRBD2. This CDR3 is 13 amino acids long. The V gene's germline CDR1 is SGHTA and CDR2 FQGTGA. With V trimmed by 4 bases and J by 4 bases, 1 base remained unmatched. The CDR3 DNA is TGTGCCAGCAGCTATAGCGGGGGGTACGAGCAGTACTTC. Its protein is CASSYSGGYEQYF.

This clone was seen more than once but under ten times. Other nucleotide sequences in the sample specify the same CDR3. CDR3 residues: CASSSGNTEAFF. CDR3 nucleotides: TGTGCCAGCAGTTCTGGGAACACTGAAGCTTTCTTT. V and J are TRBV28 and TRBJ1-1; the D is unclear. Trimming removed 4 bases from V and 1 base from J, with 4 bases in between. Germline V gene data show CDR1 as MDHEN and CDR2 as SYDVKM. This CDR3 spans 12 amino acids.

This clone was counted once. The V and J genes are TRBV27 and TRBJ2-3; D not certain. Germline CDR1 MNHEY, CDR2 SMNVEV (reference sequence). V was pared by 8 bases and J by 0 bases, with 21 bases between. The CDR3 extends over 17 amino acids. CDR3 nucleotides: TGTGCCAGCCTCGAGACGCGACCCATTCTCAGCACAGATACGCAGTATTTT. This codes for CASLETRPILSTDTQYF.

The chain is built from TRBV6-1 and TRBJ2-7; D is possibly TRBD1 or TRBD2 (5 bases each). The ends were cut back, 1 base at V and 5 bases at J, with 21 bases in the middle. Germline-derived CDR1 and CDR2 are MNHNS and SASEGT. CDR3 length: 17 residues. The CDR3 bases are TGTGCCAGCAGTGAAGGGGCTTTGGGGACCTCTGTTAACGAGCAGTACTTC. Its translation: CASSEGALGTSVNEQYF.

The chain couples TRBV6-5 to TRBJ1-5; D not certain. Trimming cost V 0 bases and J 4 bases, with 4 bases left between them. The V gene's germline CDR1 is MNHEY and CDR2 SVGAGI. The length of the CDR3 is 13 residues. The CDR3 DNA is TGTGCCAGCAGTTACTCCCTGAATCAGCCCCAGCATTTT. It yields the protein CASSYSLNQPQHF.

This chain joins TRBV27 and TRBJ2-1; no definite D call. The germline gives CDR1 MNHEY, CDR2 SMNVEV (reference sequence). The ends were cut back, 2 bases at V and 0 bases at J, with 14 bases in the middle. The CDR3 is 17 residues long. Here the CDR3 DNA reads TGTGCCAGCAGTTTAATTACAGCAAAGAGCTCCTACAATGAGCAGTTCTTC. Translation: CASSLITAKSSYNEQFF.

The rearrangement joins TRBV5-4 to TRBJ1-2; D ambiguous. Trimming left V 3 bases short and J 6 bases short, with 15 bases between. CDR3 length equals 14 residues. Germline-derived CDR1 and CDR2 are SGHNT and YYREEE (reference sequence). The CDR3 loop reads CASSYDDTVDGYTF. CDR3 bases: TGTGCCAGCAGCTACGACGACACGGTGGATGGCTACACCTTC.

V usage is TRBV4-1 and J usage is TRBJ2-6, with a weak D call TRBD1 (5 bases). The germline V gene has CDR1 MGHRA and CDR2 YSYEKL. This CDR3 comprises 16 residues. V gave up 1 base and J gave up 2 bases, with 9 bases separating them. CDR3 loop: CASSQVSRAGANVLTF. In DNA form, the CDR3 reads TGCGCCAGCAGCCAAGTAAGCAGGGCTGGGGCCAACGTCCTGACTTTC.

The chain employs TRBV5-5 and TRBJ1-1; 8 nucleotides agree with TRBD1. Germline-derived CDR1 and CDR2 are SGHKS and YYEKEE (reference sequence). After removal of 5 bases from V and 6 bases from J, the junction contained 9 bases not matched to a gene. There are 14 residues in the CDR3. The CDR3 region is CASSYNAGGSEAFF. DNA of the CDR3: TGTGCCAGCAGTTATAACGCAGGGGGCTCTGAAGCTTTCTTT.

The gene calls are TRBV27 and TRBJ1-5, with 8 bases that match TRBD1. Germline V lookup: CDR1 MNHEY, CDR2 SMNVEV (reference sequence). Trimming cost V 8 bases and J 4 bases; bases outside gene matches: 7. This CDR3 is 14 amino acids long. The CDR3 sequence: CASSGGALNQPQHF. The CDR3 region has the DNA TGTGCCAGCTCAGGGGGCGCTTTGAATCAGCCCCAGCATTTT.

This clone was seen a few times. The chain combines TRBV28 with TRBJ2-1; D may be TRBD1 (5 bases). Germline V gives CDR1 MDHEN, CDR2 SYDVKM. V was trimmed by 8 bases and J by 6 bases, leaving 11 bases between them. CDR3 length: 12 amino acids. In DNA form, the CDR3 reads TGTGCCAGCGGCAGTGGGGCCAATGAGCAGTTCTTC. Amino acids: CASGSGANEQFF. Full variable domain (outside the CDR3, taken from reference TRBV28 and TRBJ2-1): DVKVTQSSRYLVKRTGEKVFLECVQDMDHENMFWYRQDPGLGLRLIYFSYDVKMKEKGDIPEGYSVSREKKERFSLILESASTNQTSMYLCASGSGANEQFFGPGTRLTVL.